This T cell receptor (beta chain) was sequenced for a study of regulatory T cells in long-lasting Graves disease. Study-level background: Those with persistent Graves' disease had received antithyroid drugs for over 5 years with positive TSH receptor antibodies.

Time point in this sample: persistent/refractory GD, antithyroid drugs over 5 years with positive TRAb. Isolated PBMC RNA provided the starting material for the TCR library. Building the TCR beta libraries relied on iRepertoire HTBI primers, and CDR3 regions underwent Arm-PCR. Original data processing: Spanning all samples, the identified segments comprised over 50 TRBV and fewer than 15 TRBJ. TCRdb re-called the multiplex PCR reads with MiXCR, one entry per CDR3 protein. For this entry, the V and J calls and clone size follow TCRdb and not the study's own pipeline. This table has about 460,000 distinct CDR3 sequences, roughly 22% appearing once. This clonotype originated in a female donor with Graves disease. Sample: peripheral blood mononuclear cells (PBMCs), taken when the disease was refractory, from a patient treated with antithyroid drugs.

CDR3 loop: CASSPGLESDEQFF. CDR3 DNA sequence: TGTGCCAGCTCACCGGGACTAGAAAGCGATGAGCAGTTCTTC. The rearrangement joins TRBV18 to TRBJ2-1, with 8 bases identical to TRBD2. CDR3 length equals 14 residues. With V trimmed by 3 bases and J by 8 bases, 6 bases remained unmatched. In germline, CDR1 is KGHSH, CDR2 LQKENI.